This entry is about one T cell receptor (beta chain). Its antigen is as yet unknown. This specimen comes from a study of siplizumab effects on memory and regulatory T cells. Clones were read by immunoSEQ multiplex PCR, and TCRdb kept only the in-frame ones, dropping some. The data contain 100,000 or so clones, approximately 92% of them seen just once; the ten biggest clones take up roughly 2.7%. The study, taken as a whole, reports: No naive or memory phenotype could be assigned to roughly 80-95% of proliferating clones. Tracing alloreactive clones into unstimulated subsets worked for only a minor fraction of them. Greater diversity than memory cells seemed evident in naive T cells, which also appeared to be major alloresponse contributors.

Sequences were obtained from CD4+ T cells sorted from blood. This clonotype was sampled from a human donor in good health. Some clones in this sample may be carry-over from other donors' samples.

The DNA for the CDR3 is TGTGCCAGCTCACCACCGTTGGATACTACTGAAGCTTTCTTT. Translation gives CASSPPLDTTEAFF. This sequence joins TRBV18 and TRBJ1-1; the D is unclear. With 0 bases removed from V and 5 bases from J, the gap between germline ends came to 10 bases. Germline V gives CDR1 KGHSH, CDR2 LQKENI. The CDR3 extends over 14 amino acids.